A single sample is the source of the 21 T cell receptor beta chains below, sequenced in a study of CD8+CD57+ T cells in acquired aplastic anemia (dated by TCRdb to the late 2010s). Sequencing took place on an Illumina HiSeq 2000. TCR beta VDJ combination and CDR3 sequence profiling used genomic DNA as the template. TCRdb trimmed the raw reads at Q25, called clones with MiXCR and kept productive beta chains. Entries that share a CDR3 protein sequence are merged under the most common genes and DNA. This sample has around 190,000 distinct CDR3 sequences in its table, and approximately 48% of those were observed once. 10% to 15% of the sample rests with the top ten. Patients chosen for sequencing had shown expansion of CD8+CD57+ cells by flow cytometry. Sequencing was performed on sorted CD4+, CD8+, or CD8+CD57+ T cells (not recorded which) from PBMCs. These receptors all stem from a human donor with aplastic anemia.

V usage is TRBV3-1 and J usage is TRBJ2-4; tentatively, D is TRBD1 (5 bases). Germline values: CDR1 LGHDT, CDR2 YNNKEL (reference sequence). V dropped 0 bases and J dropped 11 bases, with 14 bases sitting between them. This CDR3 is 14 amino acids long. The CDR3 region is CASSQEEGVGLQYF. The CDR3 nucleotides read TGTGCCAGCAGCCAAGAAGAAGGGGTCGGGCTTCAGTACTTC.

This clonotype was recorded at least ten times. This sequence joins TRBV7-9 and TRBJ2-3; 7 nucleotides line up with TRBD2. The ends lost 6 bases at V and 2 bases at J; junction bases unmatched: 11. The CDR3 extends over 16 amino acids. CDR1 is SEHNR and CDR2 is FQNEAQ in the germline V gene (reference sequence). This CDR3 reads CASRPIGGLYTDTQYF. CDR3 coding DNA: TGTGCCAGCAGACCAATCGGGGGGTTATACACAGATACGCAGTATTTT. Combining the CDR3 with reference TRBV7-9 and TRBJ2-3 gives the whole variable domain DTGVSQNPRHKITKRGQNVTFRCDPISEHNRLYWYRQTLGQGPEFLTYFQNEAQLEKSRLLSDRFSAERPKGSFSTLEIQRTEQGDSAMYLCASRPIGGLYTDTQYFGPGTRLTVL.

The CDR3 sequence is CASTRTGSVSGYETQYF. In DNA form, the CDR3 reads TGTGCCAGCACCAGAACTGGCTCCGTGAGCGGGTACGAGACCCAGTACTTC. This chain uses TRBV7-8 with TRBJ2-5; D may be TRBD2 (6 bases). The germline V gene has CDR1 SGHVS and CDR2 FQNEAQ. The germline V and J ends were trimmed by 7 bases and 5 bases, with 26 bases remaining between them. This CDR3 comprises 17 residues.

The chain employs TRBV6-5 and TRBJ2-3, with D possibly TRBD2 on 5 matching bases. Germline lookup yields CDR1 MNHEY and CDR2 SVGAGI. The CDR3 extends over 16 amino acids. Trimming took 2 bases from V and 0 from J, leaving 12 bases between them. CDR3 loop: CASSYDWGASTDTQYF. The DNA of the CDR3 is TGTGCCAGCAGTTACGACTGGGGAGCTAGCACAGATACGCAGTATTTT.

This clonotype was counted between two and nine times. This chain connects TRBV6-1 to TRBJ2-3, with 12 bases matching TRBD2. The CDR3 totals 17 residues. Germline-derived CDR1 and CDR2 are MNHNS and SASEGT. Unmatched junction bases numbered 9, after V lost 6 bases and J lost 2 bases. CDR3: CASSPPGLAGFTDTQYF. DNA of the CDR3: TGTGCCAGCAGCCCTCCGGGACTAGCGGGCTTCACAGATACGCAGTATTTT.

This clonotype was seen ten or more times. The rearrangement uses TRBV7-2 and TRBJ2-7; D gene ambiguous. Trimming took 5 bases from V and 3 from J, leaving 5 bases between them. Germline V gene lookup returns CDR1 SGHTA and CDR2 FQGNSA. This CDR3 region has 11 residues. As DNA, the CDR3 is TGTGCCAGCAGCAACAACTACGAGCAGTACTTC. This gives the protein CASSNNYEQYF.

This clonotype was counted at least ten times. The genes are TRBV20-1 and TRBJ1-2; 7 nucleotides line up with TRBD1. V lost 0 bases to trimming and J lost 4 bases; unmatched junction nucleotides: 8. Per germline, CDR1 DFQATT and CDR2 SNEGSKA (reference sequence). The CDR3 is 15 amino acids. The CDR3 protein is CSAREGTGVVYGYTF. The CDR3 DNA reads TGCAGTGCTAGAGAAGGTACAGGGGTAGTCTATGGCTACACCTTC.

This clonotype was counted many times. V gene TRBV9 combines with J gene TRBJ2-7, with a weak D call TRBD2 (5 bases). The V gene's germline CDR1 is SGDLS and CDR2 YYNGEE. This CDR3 region has 13 residues. V shed 0 bases and J shed 3 bases, with 7 bases lying between them. CDR3 loop: CASSVDAGYEQYF. The CDR3, as DNA: TGTGCCAGCAGCGTAGACGCGGGCTACGAGCAGTACTTC.

The chain recombines TRBV5-5 with TRBJ2-6; unclear D gene. Per germline, CDR1 SGHKS and CDR2 YYEKEE (reference sequence). Trimming took 4 bases from V and 0 from J, leaving 5 bases between them. This CDR3 has 14 residues. In DNA form, the CDR3 reads TGTGCCAGCAGCCCGCCCTCTGGGGCCAACGTCCTGACTTTC. Encoded protein: CASSPPSGANVLTF.

This clonotype was counted ten times or more. This sequence joins TRBV20-1 and TRBJ1-5; the match to TRBD1 covers 7 bases. The germline V gene has CDR1 DFQATT and CDR2 SNEGSKA (reference sequence). The length of the CDR3 is 15 residues. Unmatched junction bases numbered 14, after V lost 5 bases and J lost 7 bases. CDR3 DNA sequence: TGCAGTGCTTCCCTCACGACAGGGCGGGGACAGCCCCAGCATTTT. As protein: CSASLTTGRGQPQHF.

J is TRBJ1-2 and V is TRBV7-8, with a weak D call TRBD1 (6 bases). This CDR3 is 14 amino acids long. Germline-derived CDR1 and CDR2 are SGHVS and FQNEAQ. Trimming shortened V by 6 bases and J by 7 bases, and 18 bases separated the two germline ends. CDR3 region: CASSADRVVRGYTF. The CDR3 bases are TGTGCCAGCAGTGCGGACAGAGTAGTACGTGGCTACACCTTC.

The chain uses TRBV2 and TRBJ2-1, with D possibly TRBD1 on 6 matching bases. V was trimmed by 3 bases and J by 8 bases, leaving 14 bases between them. The CDR3 spans 14 residues. Germline values: CDR1 SNHLY, CDR2 FYNNEI. The DNA for the CDR3 is TGTGCCAGCAGTGACTTACCAGGGGACGATGAGCAGTTCTTC. It encodes CASSDLPGDDEQFF.

This clonotype has just a few counts. V and J are TRBV10-3 and TRBJ2-7; 7 bases map to TRBD2. The CDR3 has 14 amino acids. CDR1 ENHRY and CDR2 SYGVKD come from the germline V gene. J gave up 2 bases and V 10 bases, and 11 bases lay outside the gene matches. The CDR3 nucleotides are TGTGCCACCCTCGACCGGGCGGGAGCCTACGAGCAGTACTTC. It codes for CATLDRAGAYEQYF.

This clonotype occurred many times. This chain links TRBV20-1 with TRBJ2-1, with D possibly being TRBD1 or TRBD2 (5 bases each). The CDR3 sequence is 11 residues long. The V end was cut by 1 base, the J end by 12 bases, with 10 bases between. In germline, CDR1 is DFQATT, CDR2 SNEGSKA (reference sequence). CDR3 residues: CSARAGGGQFF. The CDR3 DNA sequence: TGCAGTGCTAGAGCCGGTGGGGGGCAGTTCTTC.

This clonotype was detected only a few times. The V gene is TRBV12-3 or TRBV12-4, the J gene TRBJ1-1; D gene uncertain. The CDR3 is 17 residues long. Trimming stripped 3 bases from V and 0 bases from J, with 17 bases between. CDR3 DNA: TGTGCCAGCAGTTTCATTCCGGTCCGGGGATTGAACACTGAAGCTTTCTTT. It encodes CASSFIPVRGLNTEAFF.

V and J are TRBV20-1 and TRBJ2-1; D is unresolved. Germline loops: CDR1 DFQATT, CDR2 SNEGSKA (reference sequence). This CDR3 has 12 amino acids. V was cut by 2 bases and J by 4 bases, with 6 bases left in between. CDR3: CSARPKYNEQFF. CDR3 nucleotides: TGCAGTGCTAGACCCAAGTACAATGAGCAGTTCTTC.

The CDR3 nucleotides are TGTGCCAGCAGCCTAGGGTCGGGGGCAGGGATGGACACTGAAGCTTTCTTT. This codes for CASSLGSGAGMDTEAFF. The chain joins TRBV27 to TRBJ1-1, with a possible D match to TRBD1 (6 bases). V shed 6 bases and J shed 3 bases, with 23 bases lying between them. Germline CDR1 MNHEY, CDR2 SMNVEV (reference sequence). The CDR3 is 17 amino acids.

The table lists this clonotype with many counts. CDR3 bases: TGTGCCAGCAGCCAAGGCTCATATCAGCCCCAGCATTTT. It is translated as CASSQGSYQPQHF. The chain recombines TRBV14 with TRBJ1-5; no clear D gene. Germline V gives CDR1 SGHDN, CDR2 FVKESK. This CDR3 region has 13 residues. Deletions cut 1 base from V and 5 bases from J, with 6 bases between.

V gene TRBV5-1 combines with J gene TRBJ2-1, with TRBD1 identical over 10 bases. CDR1 and CDR2 from the germline V gene are SGHRS and YFSETQ. V lost 2 bases to trimming and J lost 5 bases; unmatched junction nucleotides: 10. CDR3 length: 17 residues. The CDR3 loop reads CASSFDPGTGAHNEQFF. The CDR3 nucleotides are TGCGCCAGCAGCTTCGACCCCGGGACAGGGGCACACAATGAGCAGTTCTTC.

The V call is TRBV19, the J call TRBJ2-7; TRBD1 is a possible D gene (5 bases). V was shortened by 6 bases and J by 6 bases, with 9 bases between the two germline ends. The CDR3 runs 11 residues. The V gene's germline CDR1 is LNHDA and CDR2 SQIVND (reference sequence). For the CDR3, the DNA is TGTGCCAGTAGCAGGGAACGCGAGCAGTACTTC. This sequence encodes CASSREREQYF. Drawing the rest from reference TRBV19 and TRBJ2-7, the complete variable domain is DGGITQSPKYLFRKEGQNVTLSCEQNLNHDAMYWYRQDPGQGLRLIYYSQIVNDFQKGDIAEGYSVSREKKESFPLTVTSAQKNPTAFYLCASSREREQYFGPGTRLTVT.

The genes are TRBV19 and TRBJ1-1, with a tentative D call TRBD1 (6 bases). Trimming cost V 4 bases and J 8 bases, with 8 bases left between them. This CDR3 has 11 amino acids. Germline values: CDR1 LNHDA, CDR2 SQIVND (reference sequence). CDR3 in DNA: TGTGCCAGTAGTACAGGGACAGAAGCTTTCTTT. Residues: CASSTGTEAFF.